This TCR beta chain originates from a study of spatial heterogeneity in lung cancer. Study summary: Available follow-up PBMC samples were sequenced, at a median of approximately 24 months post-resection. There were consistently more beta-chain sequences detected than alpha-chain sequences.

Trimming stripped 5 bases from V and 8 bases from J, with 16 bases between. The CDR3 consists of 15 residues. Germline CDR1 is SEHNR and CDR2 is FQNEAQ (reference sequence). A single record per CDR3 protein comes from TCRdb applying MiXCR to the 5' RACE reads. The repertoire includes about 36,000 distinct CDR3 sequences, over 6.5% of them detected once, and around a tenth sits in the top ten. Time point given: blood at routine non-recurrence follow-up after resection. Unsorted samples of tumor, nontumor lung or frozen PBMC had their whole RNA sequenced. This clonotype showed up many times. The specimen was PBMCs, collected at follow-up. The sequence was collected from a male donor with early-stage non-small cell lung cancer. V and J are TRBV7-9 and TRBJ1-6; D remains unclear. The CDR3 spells CASSPRLEGDSPLHF. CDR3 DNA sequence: TGTGCCAGCAGCCCCCGGCTGGAGGGAGATTCACCCCTCCACTTT.